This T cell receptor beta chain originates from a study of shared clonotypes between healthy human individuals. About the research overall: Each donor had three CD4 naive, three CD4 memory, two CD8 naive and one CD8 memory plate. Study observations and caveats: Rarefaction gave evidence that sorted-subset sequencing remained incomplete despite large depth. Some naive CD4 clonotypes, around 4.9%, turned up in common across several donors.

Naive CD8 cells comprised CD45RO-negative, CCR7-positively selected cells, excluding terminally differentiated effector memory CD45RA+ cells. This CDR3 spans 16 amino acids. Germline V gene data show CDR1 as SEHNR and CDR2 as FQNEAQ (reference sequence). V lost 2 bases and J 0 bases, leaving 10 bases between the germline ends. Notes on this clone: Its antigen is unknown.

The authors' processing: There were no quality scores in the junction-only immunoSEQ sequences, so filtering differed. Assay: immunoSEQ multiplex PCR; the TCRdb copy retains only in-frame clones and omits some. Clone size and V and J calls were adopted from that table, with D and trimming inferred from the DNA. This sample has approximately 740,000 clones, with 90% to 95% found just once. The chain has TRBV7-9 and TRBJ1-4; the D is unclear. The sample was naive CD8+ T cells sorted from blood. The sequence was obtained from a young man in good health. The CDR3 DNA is TGTGCCAGCAGCTTATCTTTCCTTACAACTAATGAAAAACTGTTTTTT. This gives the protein CASSLSFLTTNEKLFF.